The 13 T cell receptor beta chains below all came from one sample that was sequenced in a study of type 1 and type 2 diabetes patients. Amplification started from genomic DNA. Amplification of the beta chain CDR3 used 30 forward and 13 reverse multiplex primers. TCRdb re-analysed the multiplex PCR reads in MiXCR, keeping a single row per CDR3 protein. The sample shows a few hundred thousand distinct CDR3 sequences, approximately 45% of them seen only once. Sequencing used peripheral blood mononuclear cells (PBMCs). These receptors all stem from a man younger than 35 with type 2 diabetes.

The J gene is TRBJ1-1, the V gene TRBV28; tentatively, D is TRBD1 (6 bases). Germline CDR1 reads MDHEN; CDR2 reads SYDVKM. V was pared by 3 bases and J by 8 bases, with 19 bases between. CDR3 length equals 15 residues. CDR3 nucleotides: TGTGCCAGCAGTTTGAGGGGCCTTGGACAGACCGAAGCTTTCTTT. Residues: CASSLRGLGQTEAFF. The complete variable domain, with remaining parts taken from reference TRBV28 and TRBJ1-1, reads DVKVTQSSRYLVKRTGEKVFLECVQDMDHENMFWYRQDPGLGLRLIYFSYDVKMKEKGDIPEGYSVSREKKERFSLILESASTNQTSMYLCASSLRGLGQTEAFFGQGTRLTVV.

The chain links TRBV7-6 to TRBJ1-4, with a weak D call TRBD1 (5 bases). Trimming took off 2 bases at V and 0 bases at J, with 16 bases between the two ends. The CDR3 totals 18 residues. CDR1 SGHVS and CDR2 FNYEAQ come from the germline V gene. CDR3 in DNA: TGTGCCAGCAGCTTATGGGGGAATCTGGAGGCAACTAATGAAAAACTGTTTTTT. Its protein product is CASSLWGNLEATNEKLFF.

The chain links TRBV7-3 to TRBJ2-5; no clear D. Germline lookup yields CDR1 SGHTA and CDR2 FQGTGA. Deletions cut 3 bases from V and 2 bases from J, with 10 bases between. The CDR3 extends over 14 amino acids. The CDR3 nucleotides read TGTGCCAGCAGCTTCGGCCAGGCTCAAGAGACCCAGTACTTC. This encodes CASSFGQAQETQYF.

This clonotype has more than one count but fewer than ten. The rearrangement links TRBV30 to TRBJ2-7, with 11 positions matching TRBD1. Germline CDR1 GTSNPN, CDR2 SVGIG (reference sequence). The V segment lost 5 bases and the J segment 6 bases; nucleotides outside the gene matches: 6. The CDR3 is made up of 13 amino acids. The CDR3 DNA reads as TGTGCCTGGGGGAGGGACAGGGGGGTCGAGCAGTACTTC. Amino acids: CAWGRDRGVEQYF.

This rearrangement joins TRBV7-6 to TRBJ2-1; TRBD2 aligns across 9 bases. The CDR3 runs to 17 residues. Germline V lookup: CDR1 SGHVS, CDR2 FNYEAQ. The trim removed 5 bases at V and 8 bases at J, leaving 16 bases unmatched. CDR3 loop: CASSARAGLAIGDEQFF. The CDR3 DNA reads TGTGCCAGCAGCGCCCGGGCGGGACTAGCAATTGGGGATGAGCAGTTCTTC.

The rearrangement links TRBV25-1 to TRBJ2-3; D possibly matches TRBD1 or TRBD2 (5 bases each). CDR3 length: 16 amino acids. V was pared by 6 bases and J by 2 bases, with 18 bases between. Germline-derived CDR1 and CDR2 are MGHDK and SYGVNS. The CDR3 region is CASSLVGRGDTDTQYF. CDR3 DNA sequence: TGTGCCAGCAGCTTAGTGGGTAGAGGGGACACAGATACGCAGTATTTT.

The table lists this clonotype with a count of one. This CDR3 is CSFRDRDSSYEQYF. In DNA form, the CDR3 reads TGCAGCTTTAGGGACAGGGACAGTTCCTACGAGCAGTACTTC. The genes are TRBV29-1 and TRBJ2-7; 9 bases align to TRBD1. The V gene's germline CDR1 is SQVTM and CDR2 ANQGSEA. After removal of 8 bases from V and 1 base from J, the junction contained 9 bases not matched to a gene. CDR3 size: 14 residues.

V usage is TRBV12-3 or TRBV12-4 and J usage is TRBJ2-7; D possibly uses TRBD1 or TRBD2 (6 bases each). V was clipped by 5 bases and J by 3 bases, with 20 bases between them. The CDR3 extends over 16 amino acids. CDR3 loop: CASSPIGRDINYEQYF. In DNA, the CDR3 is TGTGCCAGCAGTCCTATCGGGCGGGACATAAACTACGAGCAGTACTTC.

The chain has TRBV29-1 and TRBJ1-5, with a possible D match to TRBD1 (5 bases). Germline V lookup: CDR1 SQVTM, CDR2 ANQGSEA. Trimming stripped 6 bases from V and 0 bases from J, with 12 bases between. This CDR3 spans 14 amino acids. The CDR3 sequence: CSVADSYSNQPQHF. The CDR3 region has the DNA TGCAGCGTAGCAGACAGTTATAGCAATCAGCCCCAGCATTTT.

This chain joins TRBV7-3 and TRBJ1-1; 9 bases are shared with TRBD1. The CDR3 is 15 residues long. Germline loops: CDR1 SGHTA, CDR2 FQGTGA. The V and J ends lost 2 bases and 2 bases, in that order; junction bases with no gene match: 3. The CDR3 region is CASSLAGQGNTEAFF. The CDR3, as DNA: TGTGCCAGCAGCTTAGCGGGACAGGGAAACACTGAAGCTTTCTTT.

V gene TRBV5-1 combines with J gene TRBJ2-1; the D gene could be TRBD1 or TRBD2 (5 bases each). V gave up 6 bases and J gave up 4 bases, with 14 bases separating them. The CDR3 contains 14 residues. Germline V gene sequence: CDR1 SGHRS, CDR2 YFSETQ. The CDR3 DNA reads TGCGCCAGCAACATCGAGGGGTCATACAATGAGCAGTTCTTC. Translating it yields CASNIEGSYNEQFF.

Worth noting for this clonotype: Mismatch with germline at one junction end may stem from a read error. DNA of the CDR3: TGTGCCAGCAGCCCCACGGGGGGATTGGGAGCAGAGGCCCAGTACTTC. Translating gives CASSPTGGLGAEAQYF. The chain joins TRBV7-3 to TRBJ2-5; 7 bases agree with TRBD2. Germline V gene lookup returns CDR1 SGHTA and CDR2 FQGTGA. CDR3 length: 16 amino acids.

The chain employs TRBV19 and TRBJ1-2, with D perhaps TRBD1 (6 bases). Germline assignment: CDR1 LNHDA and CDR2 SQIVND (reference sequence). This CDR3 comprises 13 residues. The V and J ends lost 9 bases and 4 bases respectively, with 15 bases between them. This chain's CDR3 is CASRRRTAYGYTF. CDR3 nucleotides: TGTGCCAGCAGACGCAGGACAGCCTATGGCTACACCTTC.